One T cell receptor beta chain is described in this entry. The data were taken from a study of OX40 agonist ivuxolimab in advanced cancers. The CDR3 runs to 14 residues. V lost 4 bases to trimming and J lost 5 bases, with 14 bases between them. CDR1 and CDR2 from the germline V gene are SGHTA and FQGNSA. The data were produced by immunoSEQ multiplex PCR, yet TCRdb's version contains in-frame clones alone and is incomplete. The sample consists of roughly 50,000 clones, about 81% of them appearing once. The sample here was CD4+ or CD8+ T cells sorted from blood, taken in a trial of the OX40 agonist ivuxolimab. The chain recombines TRBV7-2 with TRBJ1-1; a possible D gene is TRBD1 (5 bases). The clonotype comes from an adult with an advanced solid tumor such as melanoma, head and neck, liver or kidney cancer. CDR3 protein: CASSYGAGFTEAFF. CDR3 DNA sequence: TGTGCCAGCAGCTACGGGGCGGGGTTTACTGAAGCTTTCTTT.